This TCR beta chain was profiled in a study of T cell repertoires in cytomegalovirus infection. Whole-study context: Selection of CMV epitopes for the study included recently identified HLA-C-restricted and well-studied HLA-B-restricted ones.

MiXCR, applied by TCRdb to the reads, yields one record per CDR3 protein. The sample contains more than 75,000 distinct CDR3 sequences, around 28% of which appear only once. This clonotype came up a few times. Its antigen is undetermined. CDR3 length equals 15 residues. With V trimmed by 2 bases and J by 7 bases, 8 bases remained unmatched. Germline-derived CDR1 and CDR2 are MNHEY and SVGAGI. General observations from the study: The study found HLA-C-restricted CMV-specific TCR beta clonotypes dominating the ex vivo response.

The receptor's source is a human donor in good health (CMV status not recorded). Some clones in this sample may be carry-over from other donors' samples. The V call is TRBV6-5, the J call TRBJ2-1; TRBD1 matches 7 bases. This specimen consisted of CD8+ T cells from cultured PBMCs, obtained from culture after CMV antigen stimulation. Here the CDR3 reads CASSYGPGGVNEQFF. The DNA of the CDR3 is TGTGCCAGCAGTTACGGGCCAGGGGGTGTGAATGAGCAGTTCTTC.